This T cell receptor (beta chain) was profiled in a study of T cells in Graves' hyperthyroidism and ophthalmopathy. TCR beta CDR3 sequences were amplified from RNA transcripts. An initial round of RT-PCR targeting the TCR CDR3 relied on the HTBI primer set. A single record per CDR3 protein comes from TCRdb applying MiXCR to the multiplex PCR reads. Here the sample spans around 400,000 distinct CDR3 sequences, less than 20% being singletons. V dropped 5 bases and J dropped 0 bases, with 16 bases sitting between them. The CDR3 spans 16 residues. Germline assignment: CDR1 MNHNS and CDR2 SASEGT. This receptor was taken from a woman younger than 35 with Graves' hyperthyroidism that later progressed to Graves' ophthalmopathy. V usage is TRBV6-1 and J usage is TRBJ2-5; weak D call: TRBD1 (5 bases). Sequencing used blood. CDR3 region: CASSSDPQGNQETQYF. As DNA, the CDR3 is TGTGCCAGCAGTTCCGATCCTCAGGGCAACCAAGAGACCCAGTACTTC.